This TCR beta chain was profiled in a study of human T cells and chemical hapten exposure. Study findings and constraints: Significantly more large CDR3 similarity clusters arose among expanded TCRs than among controls.

J gave up 9 bases and V 6 bases, and 12 bases lay outside the gene matches. This CDR3 spans 14 amino acids. Time point meaning: pre-sensitization, week 0. The treatment here: therapeutic diphenylcyclopropenone sensitization with weekly scalp DPC. As for this clonotype: No antigen is known for it.

Unique molecular identifiers were attached to individual cDNA molecules during library preparation. TCRdb used MiXCR to reprocess the RACE reads, holding one entry per CDR3 protein. The sample lists around 300,000 distinct CDR3 sequences, approximately 8% occurring once. The sequence was obtained from a young man with alopecia areata. Some clones in this sample may be carry-over from other donors' samples. This chain links TRBV12-3 or TRBV12-4 with TRBJ1-2; TRBD1 matches at 8 bases. Specimen: whole blood, collected in connection with sensitization to the hapten diphenylcyclopropenone (DPC). CDR3 sequence: CASSRGQGGESYTF. For the CDR3, the DNA is TGTGCCAGCAGCCGAGGACAGGGCGGTGAAAGCTACACCTTC.